What follows are 20 T cell receptor beta chains derived from one specimen sequenced in a study of blood T cell repertoires in COVID-19. Sequencing used immunoSEQ multiplex PCR; TCRdb keeps in-frame clones, though not all of them. The sample gives about 140,000 clones, 75% to 80% of which show up once; around 2.9% is in the top ten. Sequencing was carried out using PBMCs or T cells enriched from blood (not recorded which). All receptors derive from a woman between 45 and 60 years old who had recovered from COVID-19.

This clone has a single count. The chain uses TRBV11-3 and TRBJ1-6; TRBD1 might be the D (6 bases). Germline lookup yields CDR1 SGHNT and CDR2 YENEEA. Trimming cost V 3 bases and J 7 bases, with 10 bases left between them. CDR3 length: 14 residues. The CDR3 DNA reads as TGTGCCAGCAGCTTCAGGACAGAAAATTCACCCCTCCACTTT. Its translation: CASSFRTENSPLHF.

V usage is TRBV6-5 and J usage is TRBJ2-7; 7 bases match TRBD2. The CDR3 covers 12 residues. J gave up 2 bases and V 8 bases, and 3 bases lay outside the gene matches. CDR1 is MNHEY, CDR2 SVGAGI, per germline. The DNA of the CDR3 is TGTGCCAGCGGGAGGGGCCCCTACGAGCAGTACTTC. Protein sequence: CASGRGPYEQYF.

V usage is TRBV19 and J usage is TRBJ1-4, with 7 bases lining up with TRBD1. CDR1 is LNHDA, CDR2 SQIVND, per germline (reference sequence). CDR3 length: 15 amino acids. Losses at the gene ends were 3 bases for V and 7 bases for J; bases not matched to a gene: 8. The CDR3 coding sequence is TGTGCCAGTAGTATTGAAACAGGGGTCCCTGAAAAACTGTTTTTT. Its translation is CASSIETGVPEKLFF.

This clone has just one count. V is TRBV5-1 and J is TRBJ2-7, with 7 bases aligning to TRBD2. Germline CDR1 reads SGHRS; CDR2 reads YFSETQ. This CDR3 region has 14 residues. Germline trimming cut 5 bases from V and 2 bases from J; bases unmatched to any gene: 7. CDR3 nucleotides: TGCGCCAGCAGGAGGTCTAGCGGAGCCTACGAGCAGTACTTC. Translated: CASRRSSGAYEQYF.

The chain couples TRBV7-9 to TRBJ1-4, with 8 bases lining up with TRBD1. Per germline, CDR1 SEHNR and CDR2 FQNEAQ (reference sequence). Trimming took 5 bases from V and 6 from J; bases not matched to a gene: 5. This CDR3 has 14 amino acids. The CDR3 DNA sequence: TGTGCCAGCAGCAATCTGGACAGGGATGAAAAACTGTTTTTT. Its translation is CASSNLDRDEKLFF.

The chain joins TRBV12-3 or TRBV12-4 to TRBJ1-3; TRBD1 is a possible D gene (5 bases). V shed 6 bases and J shed 0 bases, with 6 bases lying between them. CDR3 length equals 13 residues. The chain's CDR3 is CASSGGSGNTIYF. The CDR3 coding sequence is TGTGCCAGCAGCGGGGGCTCTGGAAACACCATATATTTT.

This chain's CDR3 is CASLGFRADTQYF. Here the CDR3 DNA reads TGTGCCTCCCTAGGCTTTCGGGCAGATACGCAGTATTTT. The chain couples TRBV30 to TRBJ2-3; no definite D call. Trimming took 7 bases from V and 4 from J, leaving 15 bases between them. The CDR3 is 13 residues long. CDR1 and CDR2 (germline): GTSNPN, SVGIG (reference sequence).

This clone was counted only a few times. V gene TRBV4-2 combines with J gene TRBJ1-1; TRBD1 aligns across 12 bases. Germline loops: CDR1 LGHNA, CDR2 YNFKEQ. Trimming at V came to 3 bases and at J to 6 bases, leaving 14 bases not matched to a gene. The CDR3 sequence is 18 residues long. The CDR3 loop is CASSQVGQGAFTRPEAFF. The DNA for the CDR3 is TGTGCCAGCAGCCAGGTGGGACAGGGGGCGTTTACGCGGCCTGAAGCTTTCTTT.

This clone was seen once. The chain recombines TRBV6-5 with TRBJ2-7; 8 bases match TRBD2. This CDR3 comprises 13 residues. Germline V gene sequence: CDR1 MNHEY, CDR2 SVGAGI. The V segment lost 6 bases and the J segment 6 bases; nucleotides outside the gene matches: 7. The CDR3 bases are TGTGCCAGCAGAGCGGGAGCATCCCTCGAGCAGTACTTC. It codes for CASRAGASLEQYF.

This chain connects TRBV5-1 to TRBJ2-5; 8 nucleotides agree with TRBD1. Trimming cost V 4 bases and J 4 bases; bases outside gene matches: 6. The CDR3 sequence is 14 residues long. Germline assignment: CDR1 SGHRS and CDR2 YFSETQ. CDR3 loop: CASSPTGARETQYF. CDR3 coding DNA: TGCGCCAGCAGCCCGACAGGGGCCAGAGAGACCCAGTACTTC.

The chain links TRBV7-3 to TRBJ2-7, with D unclear. The CDR3 is made up of 12 amino acids. The V and J ends lost 8 bases and 6 bases respectively, with 14 bases between them. CDR1 is SGHTA, CDR2 FQGTGA, per germline. CDR3 sequence: CASPSSGREQYF. The CDR3, as DNA: TGTGCCAGCCCCTCCTCCGGTCGCGAGCAGTACTTC.

V gene TRBV5-1 combines with J gene TRBJ2-1; TRBD2 matches at 12 bases. With 4 bases clipped from V and 0 bases from J, the junction kept 5 bases outside the gene matches. Germline loops: CDR1 SGHRS, CDR2 YFSETQ. This CDR3 is built from 17 residues. CDR3 residues: CASSPGLAGSSYNEQFF. DNA for the CDR3: TGCGCCAGCAGCCCTGGACTAGCGGGGAGCTCCTACAATGAGCAGTTCTTC.

In its sample, this clone was seen a few times. As DNA, the CDR3 is TGTGCCAGTAGAGGGACAGGGGAAGCTGAAAAACTGTTTTTT. Translation: CASRGTGEAEKLFF. The rearrangement links TRBV19 to TRBJ1-4; 10 bases align to TRBD1. The CDR3 is 14 residues long. Per germline, CDR1 LNHDA and CDR2 SQIVND (reference sequence). The V and J ends lost 6 bases and 7 bases, in that order; junction bases with no gene match: 5.

This rearrangement joins TRBV7-3 to TRBJ1-5; D might be TRBD1 (6 bases). The CDR3 loop spans 14 amino acids. In germline, CDR1 is SGHTA, CDR2 FQGTGA. Deletions cut 11 bases from V and 4 bases from J, with 18 bases between. The CDR3 protein is CAATLRGRNQPQHF. The DNA for the CDR3 is TGTGCCGCGACCCTCAGGGGTCGGAATCAGCCCCAGCATTTT.

The CDR3 sequence is CASSLGSNGGAEEQYF. CDR3 DNA: TGTGCCAGCAGCTTAGGCTCCAACGGGGGGGCCGAAGAGCAGTACTTC. This chain connects TRBV7-6 to TRBJ2-7, with 8 bases aligning to TRBD2. The ends lost 1 base at V and 7 bases at J; junction bases unmatched: 12. This CDR3 contains 16 residues. Per germline, CDR1 SGHVS and CDR2 FNYEAQ.

This chain uses TRBV3-1 (or the pseudogene TRBV3-2) with TRBJ2-7, with D possibly being TRBD1 (5 bases). The CDR3 has 13 amino acids. Germline V gene lookup returns CDR1 LGHDT and CDR2 YNNKEL (reference sequence). Trimming left V 1 base short and J 9 bases short, with 13 bases between. The CDR3 DNA is TGTGCCAGCAGCCAAGGACAGCTCCGAGGGCAGTACTTC. Residues: CASSQGQLRGQYF.

CDR3 residues: CASSLSSGGRNNYGYTF. In DNA, the CDR3 is TGTGCCAGCAGTTTGTCCAGCGGAGGGCGGAATAACTATGGCTACACCTTC. The chain carries TRBV28 and TRBJ1-2; D is unclear. CDR1 is MDHEN and CDR2 is SYDVKM in the germline V gene. This CDR3 contains 17 residues. Trimming pared 3 bases from V and 1 base from J, leaving 18 bases between.

This chain joins TRBV29-1 and TRBJ2-1, with 7 bases fitting TRBD2. This CDR3 has 17 residues. V shed 8 bases and J 4 bases; nucleotides not matched to a gene: 20. CDR1 and CDR2 from the germline V gene are SQVTM and ANQGSEA. The CDR3 is CSTGVGRNNPGYNEQFF. CDR3 in DNA: TGCAGCACTGGGGTCGGGAGGAATAATCCTGGATACAATGAGCAGTTCTTC.

The chain employs TRBV4-1 and TRBJ1-1, with 8 bases that match TRBD1. V was clipped by 4 bases and J by 10 bases; unmatched bases: 11. Germline assignment: CDR1 MGHRA and CDR2 YSYEKL. The CDR3 is made up of 14 amino acids. The DNA of the CDR3 is TGCGCCAGCAGCCCCTTAGGGGGCAGGGGGCGAGCTTTCTTT. It translates to CASSPLGGRGRAFF.

V and J are TRBV5-1 and TRBJ2-5; 9 bases fit TRBD2. V was pared by 2 bases and J by 4 bases, with 9 bases of the junction left unmatched. CDR3 size: 16 residues. Germline V gives CDR1 SGHRS, CDR2 YFSETQ. This CDR3 is CASSLQIAGVGETQYF. The CDR3 DNA reads as TGCGCCAGCAGCTTACAAATAGCGGGAGTTGGAGAGACCCAGTACTTC. Supplemented by reference TRBV5-1 and TRBJ2-5, the full variable domain reads KAGVTQTPRYLIKTRGQQVTLSCSPISGHRSVSWYQQTPGQGLQFLFEYFSETQRNKGNFPGRFSGRQFSNSRSEMNVSTLELGDSALYLCASSLQIAGVGETQYFGPGTRLLVL.